The 21 T cell receptor beta chains listed next were all sequenced from one sample in a study of cytomegalovirus exposure and HLA in healthy donors. With 60 Vbeta and 13 Jbeta primers, the PCR was carried out. The method was immunoSEQ multiplex PCR; TCRdb's version includes in-frame clones alone and lacks a portion of them. The sample data list 150,000 to 200,000 clones. What was sequenced was PBMCs. Every receptor here comes from a woman aged 60-75 years in good health and CMV-seronegative.

This chain joins TRBV12-5 and TRBJ1-5; D gene ambiguous. Trimming left V 3 bases short and J 2 bases short, with 2 bases between. The germline gives CDR1 LGHNT, CDR2 FRNRAP. This CDR3 contains 12 residues. As DNA, the CDR3 is TGTGCTAGTGGTTTCGGCAATCAGCCCCAGCATTTT. Translating it yields CASGFGNQPQHF.

The chain recombines TRBV5-6 with TRBJ2-5, with 7 nucleotides matching TRBD1. The CDR3 covers 13 residues. V trimming: 4 bases; J trimming: 2 bases; junction bases outside the gene matches: 2. The germline CDR1 and CDR2 sequences are SGHDT and YYEEEE. In DNA form, the CDR3 reads TGTGCCAGCAGCCCGGACAGGCAAGAGACCCAGTACTTC. This sequence encodes CASSPDRQETQYF. Full variable domain (remainder filled in from reference TRBV5-6 and TRBJ2-5): DAGVTQSPTHLIKTRGQQVTLRCSPKSGHDTVSWYQQALGQGPQFIFQYYEEEERQRGNFPDRFSGHQFPNYSSELNVNALLLGDSALYLCASSPDRQETQYFGPGTRLLVL.

DNA for the CDR3: TGCAGTGCCCCGGACAGCTATGGCTACACCTTC. It is translated as CSAPDSYGYTF. V gene TRBV20-1 combines with J gene TRBJ1-2; weak D call: TRBD1 (6 bases). Trimming shortened V by 6 bases and J by 4 bases, and 9 bases separated the two germline ends. The CDR3 length is 11 residues. The V gene's germline CDR1 is DFQATT and CDR2 SNEGSKA (reference sequence).

The genes are TRBV6-5 and TRBJ1-1; D perhaps matches TRBD1 (6 bases). CDR1 MNHEY and CDR2 SVGAGI come from the germline V gene. CDR3 length equals 15 residues. V lost 3 bases, J lost 0 bases, and 11 bases lay in between. CDR3 region: CASSYGAGVNTEAFF. CDR3 DNA sequence: TGTGCCAGCAGTTATGGGGCAGGGGTGAACACTGAAGCTTTCTTT.

The gene calls are TRBV5-1 and TRBJ1-3; D call uncertain. V dropped 2 bases and J dropped 0 bases, with 6 bases sitting between them. Germline loops: CDR1 SGHRS, CDR2 YFSETQ. The CDR3 runs to 14 residues. The CDR3 loop reads CASSLRSSGNTIYF. In DNA form, the CDR3 reads TGCGCCAGCAGCTTACGGAGCTCTGGAAACACCATATATTTT.

J is TRBJ2-2 and V is TRBV7-3; TRBD2 might be the D (5 bases). The germline gives CDR1 SGHTA, CDR2 FQGTGA. The CDR3 runs to 13 residues. V was cut by 2 bases and J by 8 bases, with 9 bases left in between. The CDR3 DNA reads TGTGCCAGCAGCTTACACCGGGAAGGGGAGCTGTTTTTT. Protein: CASSLHREGELFF.

V usage is TRBV5-1 and J usage is TRBJ1-5, with a possible D match to TRBD2 (6 bases). The assigned J gene may be wrong: the sequence end matches TRBJ2-3 better. Germline V gives CDR1 SGHRS, CDR2 YFSETQ. There are 15 residues in the CDR3. The CDR3 nucleotides read TGCGCCAGCAGCTTGGTGGGGGGAAGCAATCAGCCCCAGTATTTT. This codes for CASSLVGGSNQPQYF.

The chain joins TRBV10-3 to TRBJ2-7; 8 positions match TRBD2. This CDR3 is built from 14 residues. Unmatched junction bases numbered 6, after V lost 4 bases and J lost 4 bases. CDR1 and CDR2 from the germline V gene are ENHRY and SYGVKD. CDR3 bases: TGTGCCATCAGTGGACAAGCGGGAGAATACGAGCAGTACTTC. Its protein product is CAISGQAGEYEQYF.

The chain has TRBV5-4 and TRBJ1-2; the D gene is possibly TRBD1 (5 bases). Germline-derived CDR1 and CDR2 are SGHNT and YYREEE (reference sequence). This CDR3 has 13 amino acids. The V end lost 3 bases, the J end lost 8 bases, and 14 bases lay between the germline ends. The CDR3 sequence is CASSYRDFYGYTF. As DNA, the CDR3 is TGTGCCAGCAGCTATCGGGACTTCTACGGCTACACCTTC.

This chain joins TRBV5-1 and TRBJ1-2; D ambiguous. This CDR3 has 15 residues. Between the trimmed V and J ends, which lost 0 bases and 5 bases, there was a span of 14 bases. The germline V gene has CDR1 SGHRS and CDR2 YFSETQ. CDR3 DNA sequence: TGCGCCAGCAGCTTGGCAGGAGGGCTTGGTTATGGCTACACCTTC. Amino acids: CASSLAGGLGYGYTF.

In DNA, the CDR3 is TGTGCCAGCAGTTTAGTGCTAGCGGGAGAACGTGACAATGAGCAGTTCTTC. Protein product: CASSLVLAGERDNEQFF. The rearrangement joins TRBV28 to TRBJ2-1, with TRBD2 matching 10 bases. The length of the CDR3 is 17 residues. Per the germline V gene, CDR1 is MDHEN and CDR2 is SYDVKM. V shed 2 bases and J 5 bases; nucleotides not matched to a gene: 9.

This chain uses TRBV7-9 with TRBJ1-2, with a weak D call TRBD1 (5 bases). The CDR3 is 14 residues long. CDR1 and CDR2 (germline): SEHNR, FQNEAQ (reference sequence). V lost 1 base, J lost 7 bases, and 13 bases lay in between. In nucleotides, the CDR3 is TGTGCCAGCAGCTTAGGGGTAGGGGTCGGTGGCTACACCTTC. As protein: CASSLGVGVGGYTF.

The rearrangement uses TRBV25-1 and TRBJ1-6, with 8 bases matching TRBD1. The germline V gene encodes CDR1 MGHDK and CDR2 SYGVNS. V was pared by 1 base and J by 11 bases, with 7 bases of the junction left unmatched. This CDR3 contains 15 residues. As DNA, the CDR3 is TGTGCCAGCAGTGAATCCCAGGGGGCCCTTACACCCCTCCACTTT. This sequence encodes CASSESQGALTPLHF.

V and J are TRBV7-9 and TRBJ2-5; possibly TRBD2 for D (5 bases). Trimming cost V 3 bases and J 5 bases, with 16 bases left between them. Germline V lookup: CDR1 SEHNR, CDR2 FQNEAQ (reference sequence). The CDR3 has 15 amino acids. DNA for the CDR3: TGTGCCAGCAGCTTTGGGCGGGTGGGCTCTGAGACCCAGTACTTC. Translation: CASSFGRVGSETQYF.

The chain combines TRBV4-2 with TRBJ1-3; D unresolved. The V end lost 4 bases, the J end lost 0 bases, and 7 bases lay between the germline ends. CDR1 and CDR2 (germline): LGHNA, YNFKEQ. The CDR3 runs to 14 residues. The CDR3 is CASSPESSGNTIYF. The CDR3 region has the DNA TGTGCCAGCAGCCCGGAGTCCTCTGGAAACACCATATATTTT.

The chain recombines TRBV10-3 with TRBJ1-5; D perhaps matches TRBD1 (6 bases). V was trimmed by 5 bases and J by 0 bases, leaving 11 bases between them. This CDR3 is 15 amino acids long. In germline, CDR1 is ENHRY, CDR2 SYGVKD. As DNA, the CDR3 is TGTGCCATCAGTACAGGGCGATATAGCAATCAGCCCCAGCATTTT. This translates into CAISTGRYSNQPQHF.

The chain joins TRBV5-1 to TRBJ2-5; D is perhaps TRBD1 (6 bases). The CDR3 has 16 residues. Trimming removed 0 bases at V and 2 bases at J, with 14 bases between. CDR1 and CDR2 (germline): SGHRS, YFSETQ. The CDR3 reads CASSLVGTYGQETQYF. The CDR3 bases are TGCGCCAGCAGCTTGGTTGGGACATATGGGCAAGAGACCCAGTACTTC.

The J gene is TRBJ1-5, the V gene TRBV7-2; possibly TRBD1 for D (6 bases). This CDR3 contains 13 residues. CDR1 is SGHTA, CDR2 FQGNSA, per germline. V was trimmed by 4 bases and J by 4 bases, leaving 8 bases between them. CDR3 sequence: CASSSTGNQPQHF. In nucleotides, the CDR3 is TGTGCCAGCAGCTCGACAGGAAATCAGCCCCAGCATTTT.

The chain uses TRBV7-3 and TRBJ2-2; weak D call: TRBD2 (5 bases). V lost 2 bases to trimming and J lost 0 bases, with 7 bases between them. CDR1 and CDR2 (germline): SGHTA, FQGTGA. The CDR3 is made up of 15 amino acids. This CDR3 is CASSLPAANTGELFF. The CDR3 nucleotides read TGTGCCAGCAGCTTACCAGCGGCGAACACCGGGGAGCTGTTTTTT.

The gene calls are TRBV2 and TRBJ1-2; D is perhaps TRBD1 (6 bases). The CDR3 sequence is 13 residues long. Trimming removed 4 bases from V and 3 bases from J, with 9 bases in between. CDR1 SNHLY and CDR2 FYNNEI come from the germline V gene. CDR3 coding DNA: TGTGCCAGCAGTGGGGGGCGGGACTATGGCTACACCTTC. This translates into CASSGGRDYGYTF.

The chain has TRBV11-2 and TRBJ2-5; 8 bases are shared with TRBD1. V trimming: 4 bases; J trimming: 2 bases; junction bases outside the gene matches: 3. Per germline, CDR1 SGHAT and CDR2 FQNNGV. This CDR3 has 14 amino acids. CDR3 amino acids: CASSSWDRQETQYF. The CDR3 coding sequence is TGTGCCAGCAGCTCTTGGGACAGGCAAGAGACCCAGTACTTC.